These 2 T cell receptor beta chains share one sample of origin, sequenced in a study of blood T cell repertoires in COVID-19. The repertoire was sequenced with immunoSEQ multiplex PCR; TCRdb's copy has only in-frame clones and lacks some. The table lists about 140,000 clones, around 73% of them singletons. The sequenced material came from peripheral blood. The receptors derive from a woman between 50 and 59 years old with active or convalescent COVID-19.

The V gene is TRBV5-1, the J gene TRBJ1-4; D is unclear. The CDR3 is made up of 14 amino acids. The V gene's germline CDR1 is SGHRS and CDR2 YFSETQ. V was cut by 0 bases and J by 8 bases, with 11 bases left in between. The CDR3 DNA sequence: TGCGCCAGCAGCTTGGTGGCTGCTGAAGAAAAACTGTTTTTT. Its protein is CASSLVAAEEKLFF.

The chain is built from TRBV6-2 or TRBV6-3 and TRBJ2-1; the D gene is possibly TRBD2 (6 bases). Germline V lookup: CDR1 MNHEY, CDR2 SVGEGT. The CDR3 consists of 13 residues. Deletions cut 4 bases from V and 4 bases from J, with 8 bases between. CDR3: CASSLAVYNEQFF. The CDR3 DNA follows: TGTGCCAGCAGTTTAGCGGTTTACAATGAGCAGTTCTTC.